This TCR beta chain was sequenced in a study of T-cell reconstitution after alpha-beta-depleted transplantation in children. Study conclusions and caveats: Among T cells one year after transplant, newly produced cells accounted for most counts and diversity. Surviving recipient cells, namely T cells and thymic progenitors, were the source of high day-60 TCRbeta diversity in some patients. The study reportedly traced alpha-beta T cells about two months after transplant to several hundred expanded graft clones.

Preparation of the TCRbeta library involved a method that used unique molecular identifiers. In TCRdb, the PCR reads were re-called with MiXCR into one record per CDR3 protein. The data hold roughly 490,000 distinct CDR3 sequences, with about 10% observed a single time. The CDR3 has 15 residues. The sample holds a few counts of this clonotype. Its antigen is still unknown. The sequence was obtained from a female patient aged 2-9 years who had a stem cell transplant for aplastic anemia, so the T cells may come from the graft donor. This chain links TRBV21-1 with TRBJ2-7; the D segment call TRBD2 is taken from the table without a DNA check. TRBV21-1 is described as a pseudogene. Sequenced material: PBMCs, mostly from graft donor cells, taken 180 days after TCRalphabeta/CD19-depleted stem cell transplant. The CDR3 DNA reads TGTGCCAGCAGCAAAGGCCTAGCGGGAGGTTACGAGCAGTACTTC. Translating gives CASSKGLAGGYEQYF.